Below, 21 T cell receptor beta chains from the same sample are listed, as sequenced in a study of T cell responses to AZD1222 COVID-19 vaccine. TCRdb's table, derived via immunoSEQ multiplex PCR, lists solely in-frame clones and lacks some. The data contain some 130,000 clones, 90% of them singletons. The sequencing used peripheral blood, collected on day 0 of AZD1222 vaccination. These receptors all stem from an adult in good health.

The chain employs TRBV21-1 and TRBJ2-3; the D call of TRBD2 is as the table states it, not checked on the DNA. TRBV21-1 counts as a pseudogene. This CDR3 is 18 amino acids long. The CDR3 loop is CASSKDTPSGGGTDTQYF. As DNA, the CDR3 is TGTGCCAGCAGCAAAGATACCCCTAGCGGGGGGGGCACAGATACGCAGTATTTT.

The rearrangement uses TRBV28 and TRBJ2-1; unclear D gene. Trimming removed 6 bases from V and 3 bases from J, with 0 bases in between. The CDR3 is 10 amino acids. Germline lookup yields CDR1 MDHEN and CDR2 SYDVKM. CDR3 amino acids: CASSYNEQFF. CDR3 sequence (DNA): TGTGCCAGCAGCTACAATGAGCAGTTCTTC.

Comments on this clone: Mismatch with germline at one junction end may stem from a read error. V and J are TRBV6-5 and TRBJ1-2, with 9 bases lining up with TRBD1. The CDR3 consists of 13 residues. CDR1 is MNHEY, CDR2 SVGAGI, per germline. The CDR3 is CASTYRGLDGYTF. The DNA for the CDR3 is TGTGCCAGCACTTACAGGGGGCTGGATGGCTACACCTTC.

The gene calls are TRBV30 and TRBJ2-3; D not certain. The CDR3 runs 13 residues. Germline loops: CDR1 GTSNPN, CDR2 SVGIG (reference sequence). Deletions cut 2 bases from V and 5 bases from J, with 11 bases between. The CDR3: CAWSSKRRDTQYF. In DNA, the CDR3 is TGTGCCTGGAGTAGTAAACGGAGAGATACGCAGTATTTT.

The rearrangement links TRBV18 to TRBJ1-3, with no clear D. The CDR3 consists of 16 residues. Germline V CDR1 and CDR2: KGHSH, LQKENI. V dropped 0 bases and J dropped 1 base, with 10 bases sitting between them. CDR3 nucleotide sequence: TGTGCCAGCTCACCACCGGAGGGTGGATCTGGAAACACCATATATTTT. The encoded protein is CASSPPEGGSGNTIYF.

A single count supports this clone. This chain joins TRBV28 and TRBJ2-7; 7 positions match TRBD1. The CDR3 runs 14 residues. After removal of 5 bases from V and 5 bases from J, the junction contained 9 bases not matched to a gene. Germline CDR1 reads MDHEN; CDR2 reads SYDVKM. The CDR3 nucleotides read TGTGCCAGCAGTCCGGTAGGGGGCCCACACGAGCAGTACTTC. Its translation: CASSPVGGPHEQYF.

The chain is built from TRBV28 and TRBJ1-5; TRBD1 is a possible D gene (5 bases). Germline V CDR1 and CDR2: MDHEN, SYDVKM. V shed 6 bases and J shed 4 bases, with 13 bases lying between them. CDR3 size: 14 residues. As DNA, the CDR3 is TGTGCCAGCAGCTCCGGGACTGGGAATCAGCCCCAGCATTTT. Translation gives CASSSGTGNQPQHF.

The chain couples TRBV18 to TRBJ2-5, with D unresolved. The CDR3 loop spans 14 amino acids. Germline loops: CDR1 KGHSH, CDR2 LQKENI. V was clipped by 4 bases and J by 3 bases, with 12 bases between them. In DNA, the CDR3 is TGTGCCAGCTCACGGCAAGGGTGGGAAGAGACCCAGTACTTC. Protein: CASSRQGWEETQYF.

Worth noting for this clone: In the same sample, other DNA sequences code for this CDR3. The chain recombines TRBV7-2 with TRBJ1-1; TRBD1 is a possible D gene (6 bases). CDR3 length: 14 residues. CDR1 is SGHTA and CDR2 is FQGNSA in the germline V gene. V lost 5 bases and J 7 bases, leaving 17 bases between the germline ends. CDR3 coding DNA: TGTGCCAGCAGCCCCCGTAGGGGGGGGAGTGAAGCTTTCTTT. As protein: CASSPRRGGSEAFF. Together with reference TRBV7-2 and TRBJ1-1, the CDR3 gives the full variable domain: GAGVSQSPSNKVTEKGKDVELRCDPISGHTALYWYRQSLGQGLEFLIYFQGNSAPDKSGLPSDRFSAERTGGSVSTLTIQRTQQEDSAVYLCASSPRRGGSEAFFGQGTRLTVV.

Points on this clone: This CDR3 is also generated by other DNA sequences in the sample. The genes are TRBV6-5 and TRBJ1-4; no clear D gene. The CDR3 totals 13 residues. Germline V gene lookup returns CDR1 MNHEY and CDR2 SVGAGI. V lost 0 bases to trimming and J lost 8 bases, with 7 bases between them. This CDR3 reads CASSYSTGEKLFF. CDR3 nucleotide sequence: TGTGCCAGCAGTTACTCAACTGGGGAAAAACTGTTTTTT.

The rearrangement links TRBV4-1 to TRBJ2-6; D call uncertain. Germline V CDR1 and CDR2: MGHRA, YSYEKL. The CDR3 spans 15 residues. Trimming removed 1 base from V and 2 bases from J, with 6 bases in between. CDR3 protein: CASSQGPAGANVLTF. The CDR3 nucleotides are TGCGCCAGCAGCCAAGGGCCCGCTGGGGCCAACGTCCTGACTTTC.

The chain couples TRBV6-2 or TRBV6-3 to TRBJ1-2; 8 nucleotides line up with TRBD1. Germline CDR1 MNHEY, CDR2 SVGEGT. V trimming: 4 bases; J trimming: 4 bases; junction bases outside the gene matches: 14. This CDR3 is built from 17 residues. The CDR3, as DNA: TGTGCCAGCAGTTCGGCAACCGGACAGGGATCTTTCTATGGCTACACCTTC. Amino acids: CASSSATGQGSFYGYTF.

The DNA of the CDR3 is TGTGCCAGCAGTTGGGGCGAAAGTGGGACCCAGTACTTC. As protein: CASSWGESGTQYF. The chain joins TRBV27 to TRBJ2-5, with a weak D call TRBD1 (5 bases). The CDR3 has 13 amino acids. Trimming removed 4 bases at V and 7 bases at J, with 13 bases between. Germline V gene sequence: CDR1 MNHEY, CDR2 SMNVEV (reference sequence).

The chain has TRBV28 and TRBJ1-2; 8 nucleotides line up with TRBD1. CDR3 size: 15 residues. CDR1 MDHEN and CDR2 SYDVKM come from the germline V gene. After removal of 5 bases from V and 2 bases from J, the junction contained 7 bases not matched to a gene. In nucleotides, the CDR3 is TGTGCCAGCAGTACACGACAGGGGTCGAACTATGGCTACACCTTC. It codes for CASSTRQGSNYGYTF.

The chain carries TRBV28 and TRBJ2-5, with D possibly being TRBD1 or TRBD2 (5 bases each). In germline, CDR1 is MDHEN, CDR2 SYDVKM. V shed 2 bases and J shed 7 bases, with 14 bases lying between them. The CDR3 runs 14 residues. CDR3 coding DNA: TGTGCCAGCAGTTTACCGGACTCTAGGGGGACCCAGTACTTC. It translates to CASSLPDSRGTQYF.

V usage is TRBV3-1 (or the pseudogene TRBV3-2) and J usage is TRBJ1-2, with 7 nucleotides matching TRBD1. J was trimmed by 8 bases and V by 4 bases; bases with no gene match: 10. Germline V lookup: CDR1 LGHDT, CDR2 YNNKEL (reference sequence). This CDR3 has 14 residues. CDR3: CASSLRTGAPGYTF. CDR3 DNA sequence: TGTGCCAGCAGCCTTAGGACAGGAGCCCCCGGCTACACCTTC.

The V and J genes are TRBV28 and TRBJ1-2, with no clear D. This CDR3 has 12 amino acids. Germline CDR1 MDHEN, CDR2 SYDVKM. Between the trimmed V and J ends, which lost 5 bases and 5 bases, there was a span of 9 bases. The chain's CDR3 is CASSGSSYGYTF. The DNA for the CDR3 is TGTGCCAGCAGTGGGTCGTCGTATGGCTACACCTTC.

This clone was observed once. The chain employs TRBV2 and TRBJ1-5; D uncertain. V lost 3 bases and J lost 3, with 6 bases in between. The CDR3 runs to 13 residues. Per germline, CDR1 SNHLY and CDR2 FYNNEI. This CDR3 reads CASSETINQPQHF. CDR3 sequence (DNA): TGTGCCAGCAGTGAGACAATCAATCAGCCCCAGCATTTT.

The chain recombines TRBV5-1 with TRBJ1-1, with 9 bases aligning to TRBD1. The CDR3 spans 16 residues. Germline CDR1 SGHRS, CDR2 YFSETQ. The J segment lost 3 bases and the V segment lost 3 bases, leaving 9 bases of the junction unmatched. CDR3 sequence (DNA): TGCGCCAGCAGCTGGACCGGGACAGGGCTTGACACTGAAGCTTTCTTT. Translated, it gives CASSWTGTGLDTEAFF.

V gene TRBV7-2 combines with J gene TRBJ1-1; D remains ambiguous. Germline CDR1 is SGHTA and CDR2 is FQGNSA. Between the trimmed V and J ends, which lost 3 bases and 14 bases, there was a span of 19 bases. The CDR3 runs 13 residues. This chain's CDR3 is CASSFYTDFNPFF. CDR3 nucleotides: TGTGCCAGCAGCTTTTACACCGACTTCAACCCCTTCTTT.

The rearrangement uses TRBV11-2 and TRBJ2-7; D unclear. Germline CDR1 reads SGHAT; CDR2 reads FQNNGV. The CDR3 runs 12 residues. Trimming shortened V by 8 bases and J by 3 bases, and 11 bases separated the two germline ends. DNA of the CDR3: TGTGCCAGCGGGCGCAAGAACTACGAGCAGTACTTC. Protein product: CASGRKNYEQYF.